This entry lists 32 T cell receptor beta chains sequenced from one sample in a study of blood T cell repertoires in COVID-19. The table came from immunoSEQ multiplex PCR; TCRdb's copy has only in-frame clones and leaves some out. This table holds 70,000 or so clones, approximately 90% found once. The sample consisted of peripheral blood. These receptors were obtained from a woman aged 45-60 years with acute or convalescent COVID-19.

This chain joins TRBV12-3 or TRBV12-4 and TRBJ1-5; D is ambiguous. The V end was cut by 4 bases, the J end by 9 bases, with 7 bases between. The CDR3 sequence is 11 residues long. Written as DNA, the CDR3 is TGTGCCAGCAGTTCGGGGTTGCCCCAGCATTTT. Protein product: CASSSGLPQHF.

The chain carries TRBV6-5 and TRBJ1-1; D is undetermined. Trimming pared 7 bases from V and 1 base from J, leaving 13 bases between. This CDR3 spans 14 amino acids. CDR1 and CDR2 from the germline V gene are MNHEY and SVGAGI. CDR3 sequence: CASTPGRENTEAFF. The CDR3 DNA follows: TGTGCCAGCACCCCCGGTCGAGAGAACACTGAAGCTTTCTTT.

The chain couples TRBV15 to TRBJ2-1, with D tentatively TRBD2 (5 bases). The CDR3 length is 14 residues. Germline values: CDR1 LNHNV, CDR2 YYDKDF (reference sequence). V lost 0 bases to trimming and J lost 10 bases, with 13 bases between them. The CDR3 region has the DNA TGTGCCACCAGCAGAGATCTCATGGGAGACGAGCAGTTCTTC. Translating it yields CATSRDLMGDEQFF. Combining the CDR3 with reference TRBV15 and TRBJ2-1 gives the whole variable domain DAMVIQNPRYQVTQFGKPVTLSCSQTLNHNVMYWYQQKSSQAPKLLFHYYDKDFNNEADTPDNFQSRRPNTSFCFLDIRSPGLGDTAMYLCATSRDLMGDEQFFGPGTRLTVL.

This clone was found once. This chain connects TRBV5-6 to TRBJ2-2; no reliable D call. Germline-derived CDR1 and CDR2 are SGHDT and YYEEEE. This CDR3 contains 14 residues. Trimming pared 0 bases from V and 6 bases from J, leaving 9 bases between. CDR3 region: CASSLERMAGELFF. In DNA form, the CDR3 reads TGTGCCAGCAGCTTGGAGAGAATGGCCGGGGAGCTGTTTTTT.

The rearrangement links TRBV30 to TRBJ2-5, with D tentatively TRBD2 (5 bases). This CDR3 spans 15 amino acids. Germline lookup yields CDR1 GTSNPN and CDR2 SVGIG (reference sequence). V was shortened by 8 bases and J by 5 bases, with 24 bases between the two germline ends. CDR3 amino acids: CALEPPGRGSETQYF. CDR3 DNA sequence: TGTGCCCTGGAACCCCCGGGCCGAGGGTCGGAGACCCAGTACTTC.

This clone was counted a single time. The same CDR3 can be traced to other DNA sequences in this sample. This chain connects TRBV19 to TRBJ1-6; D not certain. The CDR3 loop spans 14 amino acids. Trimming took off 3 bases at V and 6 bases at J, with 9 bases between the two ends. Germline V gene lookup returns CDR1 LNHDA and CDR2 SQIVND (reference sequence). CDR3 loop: CASSITGVNSPLHF. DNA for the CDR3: TGTGCCAGTAGTATCACGGGAGTTAATTCACCCCTCCACTTT.

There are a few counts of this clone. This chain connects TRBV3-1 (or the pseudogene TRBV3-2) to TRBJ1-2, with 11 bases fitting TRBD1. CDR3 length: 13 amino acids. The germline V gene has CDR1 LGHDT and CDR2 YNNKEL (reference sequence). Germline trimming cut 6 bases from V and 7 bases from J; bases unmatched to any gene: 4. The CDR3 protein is CASRHGQGAGYTF. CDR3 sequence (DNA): TGTGCCAGCAGACACGGACAGGGGGCTGGCTACACCTTC.

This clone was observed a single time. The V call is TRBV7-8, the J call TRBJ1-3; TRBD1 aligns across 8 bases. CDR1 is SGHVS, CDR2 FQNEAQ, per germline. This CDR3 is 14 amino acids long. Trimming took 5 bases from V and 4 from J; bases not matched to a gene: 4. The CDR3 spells CASSMDRAGNTIYF. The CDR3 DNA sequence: TGTGCCAGCAGCATGGACAGGGCCGGAAACACCATATATTTT.

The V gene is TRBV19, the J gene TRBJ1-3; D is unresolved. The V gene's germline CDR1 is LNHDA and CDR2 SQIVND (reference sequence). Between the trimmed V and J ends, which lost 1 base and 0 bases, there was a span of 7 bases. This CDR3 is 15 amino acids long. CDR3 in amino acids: CASSIGVSSGNTIYF. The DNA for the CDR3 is TGTGCCAGTAGTATAGGAGTCTCCTCTGGAAACACCATATATTTT.

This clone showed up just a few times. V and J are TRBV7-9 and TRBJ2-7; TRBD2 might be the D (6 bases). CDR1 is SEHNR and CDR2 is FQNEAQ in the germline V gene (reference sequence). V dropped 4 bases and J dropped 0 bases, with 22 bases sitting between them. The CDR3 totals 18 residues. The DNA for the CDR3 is TGTGCCAGCAGCTCCGTGCGTTCCGGGACTCGTTTCTCCTACGAGCAGTACTTC. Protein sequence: CASSSVRSGTRFSYEQYF.

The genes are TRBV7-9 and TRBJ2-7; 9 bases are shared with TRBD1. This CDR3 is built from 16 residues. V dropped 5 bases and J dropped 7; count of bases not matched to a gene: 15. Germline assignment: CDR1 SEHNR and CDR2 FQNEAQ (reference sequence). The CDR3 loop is CASSPGTGPRPGEQYF. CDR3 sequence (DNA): TGTGCCAGCAGCCCCGGGACAGGGCCGCGTCCGGGGGAGCAGTACTTC.

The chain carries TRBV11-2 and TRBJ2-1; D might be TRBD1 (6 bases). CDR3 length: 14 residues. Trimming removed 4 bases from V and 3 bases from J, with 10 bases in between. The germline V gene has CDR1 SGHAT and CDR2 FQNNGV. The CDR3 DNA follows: TGTGCCAGCAGCTCCCAACAGGGCTACAATGAGCAGTTCTTC. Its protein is CASSSQQGYNEQFF.

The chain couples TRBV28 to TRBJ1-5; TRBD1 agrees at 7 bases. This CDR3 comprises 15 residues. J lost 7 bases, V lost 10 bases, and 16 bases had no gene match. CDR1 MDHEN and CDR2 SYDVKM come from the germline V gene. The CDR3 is CATSFGRGYRQPQHF. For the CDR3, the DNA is TGTGCCACCTCGTTCGGCAGGGGGTATCGACAGCCCCAGCATTTT.

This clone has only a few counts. CDR3 amino acids: CASRVAGSSGNTIYF. In nucleotides, the CDR3 is TGTGCCAGCAGGGTAGCCGGGTCTTCTGGAAACACCATATATTTT. The chain couples TRBV7-9 to TRBJ1-3, with unresolved D. Trimming took off 6 bases at V and 1 base at J, with 13 bases between the two ends. CDR1 is SEHNR, CDR2 FQNEAQ, per germline (reference sequence). The CDR3 runs 15 residues.

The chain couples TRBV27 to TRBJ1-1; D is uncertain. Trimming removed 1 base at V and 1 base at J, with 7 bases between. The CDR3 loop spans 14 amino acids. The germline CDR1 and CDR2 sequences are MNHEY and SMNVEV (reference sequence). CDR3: CASSLLSGNTEAFF. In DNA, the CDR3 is TGTGCCAGCAGTTTATTATCGGGGAACACTGAAGCTTTCTTT.

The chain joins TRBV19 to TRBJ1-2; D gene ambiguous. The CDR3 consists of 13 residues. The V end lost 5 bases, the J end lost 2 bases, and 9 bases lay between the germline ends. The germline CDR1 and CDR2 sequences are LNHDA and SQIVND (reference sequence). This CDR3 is CASSEVANYGYTF. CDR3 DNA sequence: TGTGCCAGTAGTGAGGTTGCGAACTATGGCTACACCTTC.

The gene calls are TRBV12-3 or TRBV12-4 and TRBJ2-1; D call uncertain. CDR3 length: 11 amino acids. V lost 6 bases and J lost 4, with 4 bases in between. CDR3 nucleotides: TGTGCCAGCAGAGCATACAATGAGCAGTTCTTC. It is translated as CASRAYNEQFF.

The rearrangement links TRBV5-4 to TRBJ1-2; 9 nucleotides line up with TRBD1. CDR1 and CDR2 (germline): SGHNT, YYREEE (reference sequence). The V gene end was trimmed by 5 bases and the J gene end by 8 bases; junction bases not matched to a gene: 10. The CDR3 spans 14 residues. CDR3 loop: CASRTQGAQKGYTF. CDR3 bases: TGTGCCAGCAGAACACAGGGGGCGCAGAAAGGCTACACCTTC.

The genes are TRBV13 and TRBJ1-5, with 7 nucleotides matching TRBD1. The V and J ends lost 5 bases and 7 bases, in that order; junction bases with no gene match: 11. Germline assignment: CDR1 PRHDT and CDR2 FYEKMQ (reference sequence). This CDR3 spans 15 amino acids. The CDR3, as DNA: TGTGCCAGCAGCACCCGGGACAGTCGAGGGCAGCCCCAGCATTTT. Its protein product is CASSTRDSRGQPQHF.

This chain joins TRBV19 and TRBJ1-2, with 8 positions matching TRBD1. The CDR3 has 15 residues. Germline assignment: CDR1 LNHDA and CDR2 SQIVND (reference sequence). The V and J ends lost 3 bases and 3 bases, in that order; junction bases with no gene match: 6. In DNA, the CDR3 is TGTGCCAGTAGTATCGGACAGGGAAAGTACTATGGCTACACCTTC. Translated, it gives CASSIGQGKYYGYTF.

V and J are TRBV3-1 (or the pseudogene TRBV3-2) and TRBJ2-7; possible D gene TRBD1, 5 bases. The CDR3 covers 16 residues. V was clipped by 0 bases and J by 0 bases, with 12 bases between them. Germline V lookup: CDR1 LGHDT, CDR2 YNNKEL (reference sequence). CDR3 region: CASSQEPRQSSYEQYF. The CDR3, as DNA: TGTGCCAGCAGCCAAGAACCCAGACAGAGCTCCTACGAGCAGTACTTC.

CDR3 amino acids: CASSFYSDTQYF. The DNA for the CDR3 is TGTGCCAGCAGTTTCTACTCAGATACGCAGTATTTT. The rearrangement joins TRBV28 to TRBJ2-3; D not resolved. V dropped 3 bases and J dropped 4 bases, with 5 bases sitting between them. This CDR3 has 12 amino acids. CDR1 and CDR2 from the germline V gene are MDHEN and SYDVKM.

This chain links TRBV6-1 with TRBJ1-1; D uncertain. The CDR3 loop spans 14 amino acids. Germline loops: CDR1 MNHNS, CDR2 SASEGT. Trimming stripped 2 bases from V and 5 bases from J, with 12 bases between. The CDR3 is CASSESGRSTEAFF. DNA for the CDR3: TGTGCCAGCAGTGAAAGTGGCAGATCGACTGAAGCTTTCTTT.

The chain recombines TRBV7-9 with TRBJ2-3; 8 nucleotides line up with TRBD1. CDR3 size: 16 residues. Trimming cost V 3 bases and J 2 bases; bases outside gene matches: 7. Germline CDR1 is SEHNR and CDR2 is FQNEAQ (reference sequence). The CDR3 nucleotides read TGTGCCAGCAGCTTTGTGACAGGGGCATCCACAGATACGCAGTATTTT. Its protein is CASSFVTGASTDTQYF.

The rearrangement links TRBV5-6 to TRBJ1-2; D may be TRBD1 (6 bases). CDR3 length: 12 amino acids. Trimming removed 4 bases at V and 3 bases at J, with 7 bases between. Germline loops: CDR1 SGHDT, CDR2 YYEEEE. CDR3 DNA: TGTGCCAGCAGCCCAGGGGACTATGGCTACACCTTC. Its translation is CASSPGDYGYTF.

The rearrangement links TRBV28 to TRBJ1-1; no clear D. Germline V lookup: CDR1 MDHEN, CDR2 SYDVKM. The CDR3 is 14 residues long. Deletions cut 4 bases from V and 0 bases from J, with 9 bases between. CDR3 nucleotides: TGTGCCAGCAGTTCCCCCGTTATGAACACTGAAGCTTTCTTT. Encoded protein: CASSSPVMNTEAFF.

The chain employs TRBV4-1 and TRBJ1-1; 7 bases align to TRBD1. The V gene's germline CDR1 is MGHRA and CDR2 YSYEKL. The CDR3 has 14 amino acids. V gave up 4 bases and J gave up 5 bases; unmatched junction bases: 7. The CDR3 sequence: CASSPKAGGTEAFF. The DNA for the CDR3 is TGCGCCAGCAGCCCCAAGGCAGGGGGAACTGAAGCTTTCTTT.

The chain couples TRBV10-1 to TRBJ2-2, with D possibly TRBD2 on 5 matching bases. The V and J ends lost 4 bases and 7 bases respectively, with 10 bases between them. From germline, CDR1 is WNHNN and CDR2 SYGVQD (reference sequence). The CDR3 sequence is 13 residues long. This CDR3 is CASSVRSGGELFF. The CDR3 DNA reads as TGCGCCAGCAGTGTTCGGAGCGGCGGGGAGCTGTTTTTT.

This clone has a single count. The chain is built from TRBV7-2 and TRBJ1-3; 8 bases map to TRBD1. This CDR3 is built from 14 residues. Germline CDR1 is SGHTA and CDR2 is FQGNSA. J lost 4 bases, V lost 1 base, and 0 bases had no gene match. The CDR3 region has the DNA TGTGCCAGCAGCTTAGGGACAGGGGGAAACACCATATATTTT. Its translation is CASSLGTGGNTIYF.

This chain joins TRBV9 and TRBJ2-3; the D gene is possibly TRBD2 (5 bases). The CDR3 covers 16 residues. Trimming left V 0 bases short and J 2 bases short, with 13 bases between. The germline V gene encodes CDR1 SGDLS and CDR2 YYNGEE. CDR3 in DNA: TGTGCCAGCAGCGTAGGTCGGCGGACTCCCACAGATACGCAGTATTTT. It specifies CASSVGRRTPTDTQYF. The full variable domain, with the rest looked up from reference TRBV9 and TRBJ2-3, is DSGVTQTPKHLITATGQRVTLRCSPRSGDLSVYWYQQSLDQGLQFLIQYYNGEERAKGNILERFSAQQFPDLHSELNLSSLELGDSALYFCASSVGRRTPTDTQYFGPGTRLTVL.

The CDR3 loop is CASSIRTVSSYEQYF. The CDR3 DNA is TGTGCCAGTAGTATCCGGACTGTGAGCTCCTACGAGCAGTACTTC. This chain connects TRBV19 to TRBJ2-7; TRBD2 is a possible D gene (5 bases). The germline V gene encodes CDR1 LNHDA and CDR2 SQIVND (reference sequence). Trimming stripped 3 bases from V and 0 bases from J, with 12 bases between. The CDR3 is 15 amino acids.

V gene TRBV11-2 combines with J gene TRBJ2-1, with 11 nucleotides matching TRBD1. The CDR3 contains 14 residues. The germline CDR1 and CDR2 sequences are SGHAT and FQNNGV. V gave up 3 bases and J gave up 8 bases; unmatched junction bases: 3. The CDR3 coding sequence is TGTGCCAGCAGCTTGGGACAGGGGGGGCATGAGCAGTTCTTC. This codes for CASSLGQGGHEQFF.